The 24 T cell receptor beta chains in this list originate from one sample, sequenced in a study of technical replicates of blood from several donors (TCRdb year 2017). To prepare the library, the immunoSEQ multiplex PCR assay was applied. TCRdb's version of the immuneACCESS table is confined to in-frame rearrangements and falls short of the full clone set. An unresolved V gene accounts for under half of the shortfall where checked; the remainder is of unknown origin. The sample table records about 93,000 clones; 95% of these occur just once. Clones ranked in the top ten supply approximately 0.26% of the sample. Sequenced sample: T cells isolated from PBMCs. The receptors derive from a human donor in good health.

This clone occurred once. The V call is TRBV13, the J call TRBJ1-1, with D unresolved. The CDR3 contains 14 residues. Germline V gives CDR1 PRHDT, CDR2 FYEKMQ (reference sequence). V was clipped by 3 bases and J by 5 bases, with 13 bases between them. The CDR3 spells CASSFSEGGTEAFF. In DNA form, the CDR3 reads TGTGCCAGCAGCTTCTCGGAGGGCGGGACTGAAGCTTTCTTT.

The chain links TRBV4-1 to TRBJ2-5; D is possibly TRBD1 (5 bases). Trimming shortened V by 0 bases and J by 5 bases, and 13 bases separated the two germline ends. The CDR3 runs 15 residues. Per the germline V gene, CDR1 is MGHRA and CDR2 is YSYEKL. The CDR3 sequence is CASSQEEGARETQYF. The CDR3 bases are TGCGCCAGCAGCCAAGAAGAAGGGGCGCGGGAGACCCAGTACTTC.

In nucleotides, the CDR3 is TGTGCCAGCAGTTTATCAGTTACAGGGGTCGAGCAGTACTTC. Translated: CASSLSVTGVEQYF. This chain uses TRBV27 with TRBJ2-7, with 7 nucleotides matching TRBD1. This CDR3 has 14 residues. Trimming at V came to 0 bases and at J to 6 bases, leaving 5 bases not matched to a gene. Looked up from germline, CDR1 is MNHEY and CDR2 is SMNVEV (reference sequence).

The CDR3 here is CASSLRGYTGELFF. Written as DNA, the CDR3 is TGTGCCAGCAGCCTACGGGGGTACACCGGGGAGCTGTTTTTT. The rearrangement uses TRBV2 and TRBJ2-2; D is possibly TRBD2 (6 bases). The CDR3 is made up of 14 amino acids. With 6 bases removed from V and 3 bases from J, the gap between germline ends came to 11 bases. From germline, CDR1 is SNHLY and CDR2 FYNNEI. Full variable domain (outside the CDR3, taken from reference TRBV2 and TRBJ2-2): EPEVTQTPSHQVTQMGQEVILRCVPISNHLYFYWYRQILGQKVEFLVSFYNNEISEKSEIFDDQFSVERPDGSNFTLKIRSTKLEDSAMYFCASSLRGYTGELFFGEGSRLTVL.

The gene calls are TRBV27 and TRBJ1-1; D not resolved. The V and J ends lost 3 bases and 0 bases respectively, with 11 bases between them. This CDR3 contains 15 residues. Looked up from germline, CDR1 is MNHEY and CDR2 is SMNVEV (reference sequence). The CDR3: CASSFRLNMNTEAFF. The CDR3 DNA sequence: TGTGCCAGCAGTTTCCGACTAAATATGAACACTGAAGCTTTCTTT.

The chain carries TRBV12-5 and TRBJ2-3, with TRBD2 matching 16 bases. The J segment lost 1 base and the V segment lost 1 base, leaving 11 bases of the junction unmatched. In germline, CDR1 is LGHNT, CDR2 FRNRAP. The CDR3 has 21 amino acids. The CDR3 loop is CASGLALIPGLAGGRTDTQYF. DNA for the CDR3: TGTGCTAGTGGTTTGGCCCTTATACCGGGACTAGCGGGGGGGCGCACAGATACGCAGTATTTT.

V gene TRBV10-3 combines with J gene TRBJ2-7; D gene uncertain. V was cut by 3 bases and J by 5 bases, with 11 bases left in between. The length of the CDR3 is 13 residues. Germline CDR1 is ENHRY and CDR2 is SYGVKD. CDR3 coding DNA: TGTGCCATCAGTGAAAGAGCATTCCACGAGCAGTACTTC. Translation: CAISERAFHEQYF.

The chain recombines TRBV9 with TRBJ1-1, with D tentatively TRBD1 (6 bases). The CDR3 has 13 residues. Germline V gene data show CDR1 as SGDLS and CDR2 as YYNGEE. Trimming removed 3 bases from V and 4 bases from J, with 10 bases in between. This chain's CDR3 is CASSETRGTEAFF. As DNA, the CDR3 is TGTGCCAGCAGCGAGACCAGGGGCACTGAAGCTTTCTTT.

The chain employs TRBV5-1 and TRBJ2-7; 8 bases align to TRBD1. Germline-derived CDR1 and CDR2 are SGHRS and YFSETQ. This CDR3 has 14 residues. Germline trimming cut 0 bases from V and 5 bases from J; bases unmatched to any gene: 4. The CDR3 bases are TGCGCCAGCAGCTTGGCTCAGGGGGCGAACGAGCAGTACTTC. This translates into CASSLAQGANEQYF.

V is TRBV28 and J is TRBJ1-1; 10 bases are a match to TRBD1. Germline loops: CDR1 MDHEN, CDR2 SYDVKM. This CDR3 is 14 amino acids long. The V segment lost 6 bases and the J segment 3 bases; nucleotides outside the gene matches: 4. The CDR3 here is CASSLTGGHTEAFF. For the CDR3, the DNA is TGTGCCAGCAGCTTGACAGGGGGCCACACTGAAGCTTTCTTT.

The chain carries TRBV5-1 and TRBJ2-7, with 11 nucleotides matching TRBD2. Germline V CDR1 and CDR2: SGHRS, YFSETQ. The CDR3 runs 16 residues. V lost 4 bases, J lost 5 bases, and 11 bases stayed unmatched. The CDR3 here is CASSPSLAGAGHEQYF. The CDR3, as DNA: TGCGCCAGCAGCCCCTCACTAGCGGGGGCCGGTCACGAGCAGTACTTC.

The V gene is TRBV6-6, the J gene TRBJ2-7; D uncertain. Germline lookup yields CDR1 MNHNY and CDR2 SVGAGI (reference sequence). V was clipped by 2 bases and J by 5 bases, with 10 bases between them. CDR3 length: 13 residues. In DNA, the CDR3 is TGTGCCAGCAGTTACAGCGAGCTCAACGAGCAGTACTTC. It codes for CASSYSELNEQYF.

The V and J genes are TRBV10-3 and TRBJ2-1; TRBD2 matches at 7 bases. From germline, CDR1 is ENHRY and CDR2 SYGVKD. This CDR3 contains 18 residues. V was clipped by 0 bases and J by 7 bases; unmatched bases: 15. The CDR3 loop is CAISESQGAGGGGNEQFF. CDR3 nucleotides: TGTGCCATCAGTGAGTCGCAGGGCGCTGGCGGGGGAGGGAATGAGCAGTTCTTC.

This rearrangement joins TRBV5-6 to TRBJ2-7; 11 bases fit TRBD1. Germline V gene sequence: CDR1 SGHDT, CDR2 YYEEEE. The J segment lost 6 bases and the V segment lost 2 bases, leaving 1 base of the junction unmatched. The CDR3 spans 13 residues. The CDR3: CASSFGTGGEQYF. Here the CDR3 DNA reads TGTGCCAGCAGCTTTGGGACAGGGGGCGAGCAGTACTTC.

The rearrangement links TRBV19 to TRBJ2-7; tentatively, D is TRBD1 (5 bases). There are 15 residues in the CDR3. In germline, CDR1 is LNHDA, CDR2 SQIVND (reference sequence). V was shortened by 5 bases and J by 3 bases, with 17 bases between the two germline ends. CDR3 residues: CASSFRQSSFYEQYF. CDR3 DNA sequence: TGTGCCAGTAGTTTCCGACAGAGTTCGTTCTACGAGCAGTACTTC.

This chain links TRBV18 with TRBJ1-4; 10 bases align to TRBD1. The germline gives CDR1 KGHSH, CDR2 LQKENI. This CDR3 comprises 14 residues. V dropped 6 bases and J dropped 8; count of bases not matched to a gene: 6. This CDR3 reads CASSPGQGREKLFF. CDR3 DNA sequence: TGTGCCAGCTCGCCGGGACAGGGGCGAGAAAAACTGTTTTTT.

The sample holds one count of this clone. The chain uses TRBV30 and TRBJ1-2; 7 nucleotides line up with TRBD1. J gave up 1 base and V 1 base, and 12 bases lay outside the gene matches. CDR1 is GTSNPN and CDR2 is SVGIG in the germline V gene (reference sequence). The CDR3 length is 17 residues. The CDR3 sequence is CAWSGPDRRGDNYGYTF. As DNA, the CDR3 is TGTGCCTGGAGTGGCCCGGACAGGAGAGGGGATAACTATGGCTACACCTTC.

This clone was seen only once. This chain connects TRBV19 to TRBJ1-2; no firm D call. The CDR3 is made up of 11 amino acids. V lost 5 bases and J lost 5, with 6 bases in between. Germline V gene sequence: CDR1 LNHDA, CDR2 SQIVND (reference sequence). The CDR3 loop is CASSSGYGYTF. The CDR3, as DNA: TGTGCCAGTAGTTCGGGGTATGGCTACACCTTC. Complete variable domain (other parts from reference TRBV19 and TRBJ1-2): DGGITQSPKYLFRKEGQNVTLSCEQNLNHDAMYWYRQDPGQGLRLIYYSQIVNDFQKGDIAEGYSVSREKKESFPLTVTSAQKNPTAFYLCASSSGYGYTFGSGTRLTVV.

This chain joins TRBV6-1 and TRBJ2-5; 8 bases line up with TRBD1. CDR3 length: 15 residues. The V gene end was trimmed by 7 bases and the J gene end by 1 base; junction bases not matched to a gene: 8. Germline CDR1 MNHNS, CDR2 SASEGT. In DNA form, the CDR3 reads TGTGCCAGCACCCCGGTGACAGGGGCCCAAGAGACCCAGTACTTC. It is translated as CASTPVTGAQETQYF.

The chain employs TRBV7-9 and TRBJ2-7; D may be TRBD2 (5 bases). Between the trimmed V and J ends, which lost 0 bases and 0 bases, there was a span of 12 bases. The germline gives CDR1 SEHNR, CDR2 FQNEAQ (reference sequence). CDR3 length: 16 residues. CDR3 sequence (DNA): TGTGCCAGCAGCTTAGCGAGGGTAAGCCTCTCCTACGAGCAGTACTTC. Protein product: CASSLARVSLSYEQYF. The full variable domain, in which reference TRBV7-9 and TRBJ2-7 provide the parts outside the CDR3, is DTGVSQNPRHKITKRGQNVTFRCDPISEHNRLYWYRQTLGQGPEFLTYFQNEAQLEKSRLLSDRFSAERPKGSFSTLEIQRTEQGDSAMYLCASSLARVSLSYEQYFGPGTRLTVT.

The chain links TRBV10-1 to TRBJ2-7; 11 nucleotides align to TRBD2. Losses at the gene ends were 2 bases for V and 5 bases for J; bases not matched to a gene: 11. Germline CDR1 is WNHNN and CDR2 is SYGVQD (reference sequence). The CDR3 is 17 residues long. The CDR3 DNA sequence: TGCGCCAGCAGTGAGGAACTAGCGGGAGTACCCCAAAACGAGCAGTACTTC. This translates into CASSEELAGVPQNEQYF.

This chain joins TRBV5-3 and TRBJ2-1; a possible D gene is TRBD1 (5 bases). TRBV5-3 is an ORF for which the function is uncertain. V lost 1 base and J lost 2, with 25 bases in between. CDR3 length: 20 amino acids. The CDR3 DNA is TGTGCCAGAAGCTTGTTTTCAGGGCAGGTTCGACGTAACGCCTACAATGAGCAGTTCTTC. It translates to CARSLFSGQVRRNAYNEQFF.

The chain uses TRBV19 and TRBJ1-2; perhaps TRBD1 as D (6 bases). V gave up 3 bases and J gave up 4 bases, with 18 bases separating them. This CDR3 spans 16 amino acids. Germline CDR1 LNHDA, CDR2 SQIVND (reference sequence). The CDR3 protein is CASSIIWTDLGYGYTF. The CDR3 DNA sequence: TGTGCCAGTAGTATTATCTGGACAGACTTAGGCTATGGCTACACCTTC.

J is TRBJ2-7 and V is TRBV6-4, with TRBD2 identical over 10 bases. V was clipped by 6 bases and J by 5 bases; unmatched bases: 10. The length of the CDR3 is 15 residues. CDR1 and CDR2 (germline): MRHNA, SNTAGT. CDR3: CASSFLAGALHEQYF. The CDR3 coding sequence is TGTGCCAGCAGCTTCCTAGCGGGAGCTCTCCACGAGCAGTACTTC.